This TCR beta chain was retrieved from a study of Ad26.COV2.S vaccination and SARS-CoV-2 variants. Note on this clone: What it binds is unknown.

There are 13 residues in the CDR3. The V end lost 5 bases, the J end lost 1 base, and 8 bases lay between the germline ends. Germline CDR1 is SGHVS and CDR2 is FQNEAQ. Treatment in this sample: around 19 received Ad26.COV2.S at low or high dose, single or two shots; about 5 received placebo; per-sample allocation not given. Collection of samples fell on day 63 after the first vaccine or placebo injection. Study-wide findings and caveats: Reported post-vaccination CD8+ and CD4+ T cell responses to spike showed substantial breadth.

Some clones are missing from TCRdb's copy, which holds only in-frame ones; the method was immunoSEQ multiplex PCR. The sample shows 440,000 or so clones, roughly 90% of them seen only once. This receptor was identified in a person aged 18-65 years who received the Ad26.COV2.S COVID-19 vaccine or a placebo. The chain employs TRBV7-8 and TRBJ1-1; a possible D gene is TRBD1 (5 bases). Here the sequenced sample was peripheral blood, taken in a trial of Ad26.COV2.S vaccine versus placebo. In nucleotides, the CDR3 is TGTGCCAGCAGCCGTCAGGGGAACACTGAAGCTTTCTTT. This sequence encodes CASSRQGNTEAFF.